This T cell receptor beta chain was sequenced for a study of cytomegalovirus exposure and HLA in healthy donors. Study at large: Caucasian-associated ancestry cluster membership applied to about four fifths of 398 genotyped donors. Study results and caveats: By HLA locus, TCR association rates varied in a later analysis, with DRB1 showing the most and HLA-C the fewest. The authors considered a cluster of highly shared sequence variants likely to be a sequencing artifact.

Regarding this clone: Its antigen is as yet unknown.

The CDR3 has 12 residues. CDR1 GTSNPN and CDR2 SVGIG come from the germline V gene (reference sequence). Losses at the gene ends were 7 bases for V and 2 bases for J; bases not matched to a gene: 5. The PCR made use of 60 Vbeta and 13 Jbeta primers. Sequencing used immunoSEQ multiplex PCR; TCRdb keeps in-frame clones, though not all of them. The sample lists some 150,000 clones, about four fifths occurring once. The sequence came from a young man in good health and CMV-seronegative. The chain employs TRBV30 and TRBJ2-7, with TRBD1 matching over 7 bases. Sequenced input: PBMCs. The DNA for the CDR3 is TGTGCCTCCGGGACAGTCCCCTACGAGCAGTACTTC. This translates into CASGTVPYEQYF.